Below are 23 T cell receptor beta chains sequenced from a single sample in a study of identical twins. Using its own MiXCR run on the 5' RACE reads, TCRdb lists one record per CDR3 protein. The data hold approximately 230,000 distinct CDR3 sequences, with 11% to 15% observed a single time. The specimen was memory (CD45RO+) T cells sorted from blood. These TCRs come from a woman between 18 and 29 years old in good health.

The chain couples TRBV3-1 to TRBJ2-7; D is uncertain. CDR1 is LGHDT and CDR2 is YNNKEL in the germline V gene (reference sequence). V shed 1 base and J shed 6 bases, with 10 bases lying between them. The CDR3 is 13 amino acids. The DNA of the CDR3 is TGTGCCAGCAGCCAAGGCACGGTCGCCGAGCAGTACTTC. Protein sequence: CASSQGTVAEQYF.

This clonotype was counted between two and nine times. The chain has TRBV11-2 and TRBJ2-6; 8 bases are a match to TRBD1. CDR3 size: 19 residues. The V segment lost 5 bases and the J segment 0 bases; nucleotides outside the gene matches: 12. Per the germline V gene, CDR1 is SGHAT and CDR2 is FQNNGV. The CDR3 nucleotides read TGTGCCAGCAGCCCTCAGGGGGCGCGGCCCAGCTCTGGGGCCAACGTCCTGACTTTC. Its translation is CASSPQGARPSSGANVLTF.

The V call is TRBV11-3, the J call TRBJ2-5; the D is unclear. This CDR3 spans 15 amino acids. Looked up from germline, CDR1 is SGHNT and CDR2 is YENEEA. V lost 5 bases and J 1 base, leaving 14 bases between the germline ends. The CDR3 region is CASSPPNDPQETQYF. The CDR3 DNA reads TGTGCCAGCAGCCCTCCCAACGACCCCCAAGAGACCCAGTACTTC.

The rearrangement links TRBV7-2 to TRBJ2-3, with 7 bases fitting TRBD2. V lost 0 bases and J lost 2; bases outside the gene matches: 11. CDR1 is SGHTA, CDR2 FQGNSA, per germline. The CDR3 is 18 amino acids. The CDR3 sequence: CASSLARVRLADTDTQYF. The DNA for the CDR3 is TGTGCCAGCAGCTTAGCGCGGGTACGGCTAGCGGACACAGATACGCAGTATTTT. Variable domain in full (rest from reference TRBV7-2 and TRBJ2-3): GAGVSQSPSNKVTEKGKDVELRCDPISGHTALYWYRQSLGQGLEFLIYFQGNSAPDKSGLPSDRFSAERTGGSVSTLTIQRTQQEDSAVYLCASSLARVRLADTDTQYFGPGTRLTVL.

This clonotype has at least ten counts. V usage is TRBV12-3 or TRBV12-4 and J usage is TRBJ1-6; D gene ambiguous. V lost 6 bases to trimming and J lost 5 bases, with 11 bases between them. The CDR3 has 14 residues. The CDR3, as DNA: TGTGCCAGCAGACCCCTTGACAATAATTCACCCCTCCACTTT. Its protein is CASRPLDNNSPLHF.

CDR3 residues: CSARGDRRRGGVADTQYF. DNA for the CDR3: TGCAGTGCTAGAGGGGACAGACGGCGGGGGGGGGTAGCAGATACGCAGTATTTT. The rearrangement links TRBV20-1 to TRBJ2-3, with 9 bases aligning to TRBD2. Germline V gives CDR1 DFQATT, CDR2 SNEGSKA (reference sequence). The CDR3 totals 18 residues. The ends lost 1 base at V and 4 bases at J; junction bases unmatched: 15.

This clonotype was observed a handful of times. The chain is built from TRBV30 and TRBJ2-1; D gene uncertain. Germline V CDR1 and CDR2: GTSNPN, SVGIG (reference sequence). CDR3 size: 14 residues. V was trimmed by 4 bases and J by 3 bases, leaving 13 bases between them. Here the CDR3 DNA reads TGTGCCTGGATCCCCCCCAGGAGCTACAATGAGCAGTTCTTC. The encoded protein is CAWIPPRSYNEQFF.

This clonotype turned up a few times. J is TRBJ2-2 and V is TRBV7-8, with 11 bases matching TRBD2. Germline V gene data show CDR1 as SGHVS and CDR2 as FQNEAQ. V was pared by 3 bases and J by 6 bases, with 6 bases of the junction left unmatched. The CDR3 runs 16 residues. The CDR3 DNA sequence: TGTGCCAGCAGCTTCCTGACTAGCGGGGCATCCGGGGAGCTGTTTTTT. This codes for CASSFLTSGASGELFF.

This clonotype was counted at least ten times. The chain uses TRBV7-7 and TRBJ1-1; D may be TRBD1 (6 bases). V lost 3 bases to trimming and J lost 4 bases, with 9 bases between them. The CDR3 loop spans 13 amino acids. Germline V gene sequence: CDR1 SSHAT, CDR2 FNYEAQ (reference sequence). The CDR3 DNA follows: TGTGCCAGCAGCTTGGAAGGGGGCACTGAAGCTTTCTTT. Its protein is CASSLEGGTEAFF.

V and J are TRBV12-3 or TRBV12-4 and TRBJ2-2; 14 nucleotides line up with TRBD2. The CDR3 length is 16 residues. The V and J ends lost 5 bases and 6 bases, in that order; junction bases with no gene match: 5. CDR3 coding DNA: TGTGCCAGCAGTCCTGGACTAGCGGGGGGTCCCGGGGAGCTGTTTTTT. Translating it yields CASSPGLAGGPGELFF.

This clonotype has a handful of counts. The CDR3 spells CASSPRGPNYGYTF. In nucleotides, the CDR3 is TGTGCCAGCAGCCCCAGGGGACCTAACTATGGCTACACCTTC. V usage is TRBV7-6 and J usage is TRBJ1-2; TRBD1 is a possible D gene (6 bases). This CDR3 contains 14 residues. The germline gives CDR1 SGHVS, CDR2 FNYEAQ. V was shortened by 5 bases and J by 0 bases, with 10 bases between the two germline ends.

The chain uses TRBV5-5 and TRBJ2-7; tentatively, D is TRBD1 (5 bases). The ends were cut back, 1 base at V and 4 bases at J, with 12 bases in the middle. The CDR3 contains 14 residues. The germline CDR1 and CDR2 sequences are SGHKS and YYEKEE (reference sequence). The CDR3, as DNA: TGTGCCAGCAGCTTGCGGCCCCCAGGGTACGAGCAGTACTTC. The encoded protein is CASSLRPPGYEQYF. The whole variable domain, filled in from reference TRBV5-5 and TRBJ2-7, reads DAGVTQSPTHLIKTRGQQVTLRCSPISGHKSVSWYQQVLGQGPQFIFQYYEKEERGRGNFPDRFSARQFPNYSSELNVNALLLGDSALYLCASSLRPPGYEQYFGPGTRLTVT.

The J gene is TRBJ1-2, the V gene TRBV5-1; tentatively, D is TRBD1 (5 bases). There are 13 residues in the CDR3. Trimming removed 0 bases from V and 7 bases from J, with 10 bases in between. From germline, CDR1 is SGHRS and CDR2 YFSETQ. In DNA, the CDR3 is TGCGCCAGCAGCTTGGACAGGAGGGCTGGCTACACCTTC. Amino acids: CASSLDRRAGYTF.

In its sample, this clonotype was seen a few times. The chain carries TRBV3-1 and TRBJ1-5; D is perhaps TRBD1 (5 bases). V gave up 0 bases and J gave up 4 bases, with 10 bases separating them. CDR1 and CDR2 from the germline V gene are LGHDT and YNNKEL (reference sequence). The length of the CDR3 is 15 residues. The chain's CDR3 is CASSQDLQGNQPQHF. In nucleotides, the CDR3 is TGTGCCAGCAGCCAAGATTTGCAGGGTAATCAGCCCCAGCATTTT. The variable domain in full, completed from reference TRBV3-1 and TRBJ1-5, reads DTAVSQTPKYLVTQMGNDKSIKCEQNLGHDTMYWYKQDSKKFLKIMFSYNNKELIINETVPNRFSPKSPDKAHLNLHINSLELGDSAVYFCASSQDLQGNQPQHFGDGTRLSIL.

The gene calls are TRBV5-5 and TRBJ2-7; 9 positions match TRBD1. The length of the CDR3 is 14 residues. CDR1 is SGHKS, CDR2 YYEKEE, per germline (reference sequence). The trim removed 4 bases at V and 3 bases at J, leaving 5 bases unmatched. This CDR3 is CASSRQGQGYEQYF. The DNA for the CDR3 is TGTGCCAGCAGCCGCCAGGGACAGGGCTACGAGCAGTACTTC. Filled out from reference TRBV5-5 and TRBJ2-7, the complete variable domain reads DAGVTQSPTHLIKTRGQQVTLRCSPISGHKSVSWYQQVLGQGPQFIFQYYEKEERGRGNFPDRFSARQFPNYSSELNVNALLLGDSALYLCASSRQGQGYEQYFGPGTRLTVT.

This chain joins TRBV4-1 and TRBJ1-2, with a weak D call TRBD1 (5 bases). The CDR3 extends over 14 amino acids. The V end was cut by 0 bases, the J end by 4 bases, with 9 bases between. Germline values: CDR1 MGHRA, CDR2 YSYEKL. The CDR3 region is CASSQDERGYGYTF. For the CDR3, the DNA is TGCGCCAGCAGCCAAGATGAAAGGGGCTATGGCTACACCTTC.

This clonotype was counted at least ten times. The rearrangement links TRBV12-3 or TRBV12-4 to TRBJ1-4; tentative D call: TRBD1 (6 bases). V was trimmed by 6 bases and J by 11 bases, leaving 16 bases between them. There are 13 residues in the CDR3. The CDR3 coding sequence is TGTGCCAGCAGCCTTCGGACAGATGTGAAACTGTTTTTT. Translating it yields CASSLRTDVKLFF.

The V and J genes are TRBV5-1 and TRBJ2-7; 8 nucleotides align to TRBD1. CDR1 SGHRS and CDR2 YFSETQ come from the germline V gene. J gave up 7 bases and V 2 bases, and 8 bases lay outside the gene matches. The CDR3 runs 14 residues. This CDR3 reads CASSFQGATWEQYF. In DNA form, the CDR3 reads TGCGCCAGCAGCTTTCAGGGGGCGACGTGGGAGCAGTACTTC.

This chain joins TRBV2 and TRBJ2-5, with a tentative D call TRBD1 (5 bases). Germline CDR1 SNHLY, CDR2 FYNNEI. The length of the CDR3 is 14 residues. V shed 2 bases and J shed 7 bases, with 14 bases lying between them. The CDR3 sequence is CASSEIWGSGTQYF. CDR3 nucleotides: TGTGCCAGCAGTGAAATCTGGGGCAGTGGGACCCAGTACTTC. Full variable domain (missing parts from reference TRBV2 and TRBJ2-5): EPEVTQTPSHQVTQMGQEVILRCVPISNHLYFYWYRQILGQKVEFLVSFYNNEISEKSEIFDDQFSVERPDGSNFTLKIRSTKLEDSAMYFCASSEIWGSGTQYFGPGTRLLVL.

V and J are TRBV10-3 and TRBJ2-7; the D call may be TRBD1 or TRBD2 (5 bases each). Trimming cost V 8 bases and J 1 base, with 15 bases left between them. The germline gives CDR1 ENHRY, CDR2 SYGVKD. The CDR3 length is 14 residues. The CDR3: CAIAPGTGSYEQYF. In DNA, the CDR3 is TGTGCCATCGCCCCTGGGACGGGATCCTACGAGCAGTACTTC.

The rearrangement joins TRBV10-3 to TRBJ2-7, with TRBD2 identical over 9 bases. Germline V gene sequence: CDR1 ENHRY, CDR2 SYGVKD. Trimming at V came to 5 bases and at J to 7 bases, leaving 9 bases not matched to a gene. CDR3 size: 14 residues. The CDR3 loop reads CAISSSGGLKEQYF. CDR3 coding DNA: TGTGCCATCAGTTCAAGCGGGGGGTTGAAAGAGCAGTACTTC.

Only a few counts were recorded for this clonotype. The chain is built from TRBV10-1 and TRBJ2-3; 7 positions agree with TRBD1. Germline V gene sequence: CDR1 WNHNN, CDR2 SYGVQD (reference sequence). This CDR3 region has 15 residues. V lost 3 bases, J lost 1 base, and 4 bases stayed unmatched. CDR3 sequence (DNA): TGCGCCAGCAGTGACCGACAGGGACGCACAGATACGCAGTATTTT. Protein product: CASSDRQGRTDTQYF.

This clonotype was detected ten times or more. The rearrangement joins TRBV13 to TRBJ1-1; D gene uncertain. Germline V gives CDR1 PRHDT, CDR2 FYEKMQ (reference sequence). The germline V and J ends were trimmed by 2 bases and 6 bases, with 7 bases remaining between them. The CDR3 length is 12 residues. In DNA form, the CDR3 reads TGTGCCAGCAGCTTACAAGAGGCTGAAGCTTTCTTT. It yields the protein CASSLQEAEAFF.